The sequence of this T cell receptor (beta chain) was determined in a study of blood T cell repertoires in COVID-19. Study-level background: Specimens from acute and convalescent COVID-19 originated in the United States, Italy and Spain.

Libraries were prepared by immunoSEQ multiplex PCR; TCRdb keeps only in-frame clonotypes and omits some of them. The data hold about 36,000 clones, with roughly 78% observed a single time. CDR3 length: 13 residues. Trimming removed 6 bases from V and 0 bases from J; junction bases left unmatched: 2. Germline assignment: CDR1 SNHLY and CDR2 FYNNEI. The sequencing input was peripheral blood. The chain joins TRBV2 to TRBJ2-7; 7 positions agree with TRBD1. This sequence was found in a man between 60 and 75 years old with acute or convalescent COVID-19. CDR3 loop: CASRHRGSYEQYF. DNA of the CDR3: TGTGCCAGCAGACACAGGGGCTCCTACGAGCAGTACTTC.